The T cell receptor (beta chain) under discussion was sequenced for a study of human T cells and chemical hapten exposure. About the study: Diphenylcyclopropenone was applied weekly to patients' scalps across the roughly 24-week study. Study-wide findings and caveats: Unchanged with DPC sensitization were TCRs above 1 in 1000 frequency.

Indicated time point: patch test 1, 2 weeks after DPC sensitization. The treatment: therapeutic diphenylcyclopropenone sensitization with weekly scalp DPC. TCRdb fed the RACE reads into MiXCR, producing one record per CDR3 protein. The data contain roughly 190,000 distinct CDR3 sequences, about 22% of them seen just once; the ten biggest clones take up 6% to 8%. About this clonotype itself: Its cognate antigen is unknown.

Deletions cut 4 bases from V and 1 base from J, with 10 bases between. There are 13 residues in the CDR3. CDR1 and CDR2 (germline): SQVTM, ANQGSEA. The receptor was derived from a woman between 50 and 59 years old with alopecia areata. Some clones in this sample may be carry-over from other donors' samples. The chain has TRBV29-1 and TRBJ2-5; D may correspond to TRBD1 or TRBD2 (6 bases each). The sample here was whole blood, taken in connection with sensitization to the hapten diphenylcyclopropenone (DPC). CDR3 bases: TGCAGCGTTGCAAGGGGGGCCCAAGAGACCCAGTACTTC. Its translation: CSVARGAQETQYF.